A selection of T cell receptor beta chains follows, all from one sample in a study of blood T cells in healthy people across ages. TCRdb recomputed calls from the 5' RACE reads with MiXCR, one row per CDR3 protein. Found here are approximately 1.5 million distinct CDR3 sequences, approximately 42% of them singletons; the top ten hold around 4%. What was sequenced was blood. These receptors were collected from a woman aged 18-29 years in good health. The CDR3 runs from the conserved cysteine through the conserved F or W. Each record gives: V gene, D gene, J gene, clone size, CDR3 DNA, CDR3 protein. D genes are given only for firm matches. The size of a clone is reported for some rows only, either as once, few or many, or as a class for expanded clones.

v_call: TRBV29-1
d_call: .
j_call: TRBJ2-1
clone_size: .
cdr3_nt: TGCAGCGCCACCGGGACCAATAACAATGAGCAGTTCTTC
cdr3_aa: CSATGTNNNEQFF

v_call: TRBV25-1
d_call: TRBD1
j_call: TRBJ1-2
clone_size: many
cdr3_nt: TGTGCCAGCAGTGGGCTCGTGGACAGGGTAGACGGCTACACCTTC
cdr3_aa: CASSGLVDRVDGYTF

v_call: TRBV2
d_call: .
j_call: TRBJ2-3
clone_size: few
cdr3_nt: TGTGCCAGCGCCCCCGACCGACTCCTGAAAGATACGCAGTATTTT
cdr3_aa: CASAPDRLLKDTQYF

v_call: TRBV25-1
d_call: .
j_call: TRBJ1-6
clone_size: .
cdr3_nt: TGTGCCAGCAGTGAATGGGGCGGCGGCGGACCCCTCCACTTT
cdr3_aa: CASSEWGGGGPLHF

v_call: TRBV28
d_call: TRBD2
j_call: TRBJ2-7
clone_size: .
cdr3_nt: TGTGCCAGCAGTTTAACGACCGGGACTAGCGGGACGTACGAGCAGTACTTC
cdr3_aa: CASSLTTGTSGTYEQYF

v_call: TRBV27
d_call: .
j_call: TRBJ2-3
clone_size: .
cdr3_nt: TGTGCCAGCAGTTTATATCGGGGACCCACAGATACGCAGTATTTT
cdr3_aa: CASSLYRGPTDTQYF

v_call: TRBV7-2
d_call: .
j_call: TRBJ1-5
clone_size: .
cdr3_nt: TGTGCCAGCAGCTCGGCTAGACGGAGCAATCAGCCCCAGCATTTT
cdr3_aa: CASSSARRSNQPQHF

v_call: TRBV13
d_call: .
j_call: TRBJ2-3
clone_size: few
cdr3_nt: TGTGCCAGCAGCTTAGTAGCCACCACAGATACGCAGTATTTT
cdr3_aa: CASSLVATTDTQYF

v_call: TRBV6-2/TRBV6-3
d_call: .
j_call: TRBJ2-7
clone_size: .
cdr3_nt: TGTGCCAGCAGTCGAGCGCTAGGCTACGAGCAGTACTTC
cdr3_aa: CASSRALGYEQYF

v_call: TRBV20-1
d_call: .
j_call: TRBJ2-7
clone_size: .
cdr3_nt: TGCAGTGCCGCGGAGACCCTTGAGCAGTACTTC
cdr3_aa: CSAAETLEQYF

v_call: TRBV7-9
d_call: .
j_call: TRBJ2-2
clone_size: once
cdr3_nt: TGTGCCAGCAGCTTATCCCCTTTCCACGCGAACACCGGGGAGCTGTTTTTT
cdr3_aa: CASSLSPFHANTGELFF

v_call: TRBV7-7
d_call: .
j_call: TRBJ2-1
clone_size: .
cdr3_nt: TGTGCTAGCAGCCCAACCTCCGGGACAACTAATGAGCAGTTCTTC
cdr3_aa: CASSPTSGTTNEQFF

v_call: TRBV7-8
d_call: TRBD2
j_call: TRBJ2-3
clone_size: .
cdr3_nt: TGTGCCAGCAGCTTACTGGGAGGGCAACGAGCAGATACGCAGTATTTT
cdr3_aa: CASSLLGGQRADTQYF

v_call: TRBV24-1
d_call: .
j_call: TRBJ2-1
clone_size: .
cdr3_nt: TGTGCCACCAGTGATAAACCGGGACACCAAAAATCGGACTCCTACAATGAGCAGTTCTTC
cdr3_aa: CATSDKPGHQKSDSYNEQFF

v_call: TRBV6-5
d_call: .
j_call: TRBJ1-1
clone_size: .
cdr3_nt: TGTGCCAGCAGTTACTCGACAGTTAGTGAAGCTTTCTTT
cdr3_aa: CASSYSTVSEAFF

v_call: TRBV11-2
d_call: .
j_call: TRBJ2-5
clone_size: few
cdr3_nt: TGTGCCAGCAGCTATGGGGTGCCCCAGTACTTC
cdr3_aa: CASSYGVPQYF

v_call: TRBV6-2/TRBV6-3
d_call: .
j_call: TRBJ2-2
clone_size: .
cdr3_nt: TGTGCCAGCAAAGAGACAGTACACACCGGGGAGCTGTTTTTT
cdr3_aa: CASKETVHTGELFF

v_call: TRBV3-1
d_call: .
j_call: TRBJ2-3
clone_size: many
cdr3_nt: TGTGCCAGCAGCCAAAAGGGCGATCGTACGCAGTATTTT
cdr3_aa: CASSQKGDRTQYF

v_call: TRBV6-5
d_call: .
j_call: TRBJ2-5
clone_size: few
cdr3_nt: TGTGCCAGCAGTTACTCACAGGGGGGGAAAGAGACCCAGTACTTC
cdr3_aa: CASSYSQGGKETQYF

v_call: TRBV20-1
d_call: .
j_call: TRBJ2-5
clone_size: .
cdr3_nt: TGCAGTGCTAGAGATTCGTCGCGGAGCCCATTCGATGAGCAGTACTTC
cdr3_aa: CSARDSSRSPFDEQYF

v_call: TRBV2
d_call: .
j_call: TRBJ2-3
clone_size: .
cdr3_nt: TGTGCCAGCAGGAGGATCTTATCTAGCACAGATACGCAGTATTTT
cdr3_aa: CASRRILSSTDTQYF

v_call: TRBV6-6
d_call: .
j_call: TRBJ1-2
clone_size: few
cdr3_nt: TGTGCCAGCAGTTACGAGGGAGGCTATGGCTACACCTTC
cdr3_aa: CASSYEGGYGYTF

v_call: TRBV7-9
d_call: TRBD2
j_call: TRBJ2-5
clone_size: .
cdr3_nt: TGTGCCAGCAGCCAGACTAGCTCCACGTACAATGAGCAGTACTTC
cdr3_aa: CASSQTSSTYNEQYF

v_call: TRBV7-2
d_call: TRBD1
j_call: TRBJ1-1
clone_size: .
cdr3_nt: TGTGCCAGCAGCATCGGCCAGGGGGTCCCTGAAGCTTTCTTT
cdr3_aa: CASSIGQGVPEAFF

v_call: TRBV7-2
d_call: .
j_call: TRBJ1-1
clone_size: .
cdr3_nt: TGTGCCAGCAGCTTACTGGTAGGGTCCACTGAAGCTTTCTTT
cdr3_aa: CASSLLVGSTEAFF

v_call: TRBV27
d_call: .
j_call: TRBJ1-1
clone_size: few
cdr3_nt: TGTGCCAGCAGTTTGGGGGGTGGTATCACTGAAGCTTTCTTT
cdr3_aa: CASSLGGGITEAFF

v_call: TRBV9
d_call: TRBD1
j_call: TRBJ1-2
clone_size: few
cdr3_nt: TGTGCCAGCAGCGTAGGGGAGGGGGCCGCCTATGGCTACACCTTC
cdr3_aa: CASSVGEGAAYGYTF

v_call: TRBV7-2
d_call: .
j_call: TRBJ2-3
clone_size: .
cdr3_nt: TGTGCCAGCGGTCGGAAGTTCCCCGTTGGGGATACGCAGTATTTT
cdr3_aa: CASGRKFPVGDTQYF

v_call: TRBV13
d_call: TRBD1
j_call: TRBJ1-2
clone_size: few
cdr3_nt: TGTGCCAGCAGCTTTCAGGGGGCGTACTATGGCTACACCTTC
cdr3_aa: CASSFQGAYYGYTF

v_call: TRBV20-1
d_call: TRBD1
j_call: TRBJ1-6
clone_size: .
cdr3_nt: TGCAGTGCTAGAAGACAGGGAGGGAATTCACCCCTCCACTTT
cdr3_aa: CSARRQGGNSPLHF

v_call: TRBV27
d_call: .
j_call: TRBJ1-2
clone_size: .
cdr3_nt: TGTGCCAGCAGTCCAGGGACGGATCTAGGCTACACCTTC
cdr3_aa: CASSPGTDLGYTF

v_call: TRBV20-1
d_call: TRBD2
j_call: TRBJ2-7
clone_size: .
cdr3_nt: TGCAGTGCCCCCCCTAGCGGACGGTCCTACGAGCAGTACTTC
cdr3_aa: CSAPPSGRSYEQYF

v_call: TRBV29-1
d_call: .
j_call: TRBJ2-7
clone_size: many
cdr3_nt: TGCAGCGCCGGTGGCCCCGACTACGAGCAGTACTTC
cdr3_aa: CSAGGPDYEQYF

v_call: TRBV14
d_call: .
j_call: TRBJ1-2
clone_size: .
cdr3_nt: TGTGCCAGCAGCCAAGAAAAACAGGGTTATGGCTACACCTTC
cdr3_aa: CASSQEKQGYGYTF

v_call: TRBV5-1
d_call: .
j_call: TRBJ1-5
clone_size: few
cdr3_nt: TGCGCCAGCAGCATTACAGGGAGTAGCAATCAGCCCCAGCATTTT
cdr3_aa: CASSITGSSNQPQHF

v_call: TRBV7-2
d_call: .
j_call: TRBJ2-5
clone_size: .
cdr3_nt: TGTGCCAGCAGCTACATCGGAAGGGGCCAAGAGACCCAGTACTTC
cdr3_aa: CASSYIGRGQETQYF

v_call: TRBV25-1
d_call: TRBD2
j_call: TRBJ2-1
clone_size: .
cdr3_nt: TGTGCCAGCAGTGAACGTGGACCCGGGACTAGCGGGATTAGCTCCTACAATGAGCAGTTCTTC
cdr3_aa: CASSERGPGTSGISSYNEQFF

v_call: TRBV6-1
d_call: .
j_call: TRBJ1-5
clone_size: few
cdr3_nt: TGTGCCAGCAACGCCTTTAGCAATCAGCCCCAGCATTTT
cdr3_aa: CASNAFSNQPQHF